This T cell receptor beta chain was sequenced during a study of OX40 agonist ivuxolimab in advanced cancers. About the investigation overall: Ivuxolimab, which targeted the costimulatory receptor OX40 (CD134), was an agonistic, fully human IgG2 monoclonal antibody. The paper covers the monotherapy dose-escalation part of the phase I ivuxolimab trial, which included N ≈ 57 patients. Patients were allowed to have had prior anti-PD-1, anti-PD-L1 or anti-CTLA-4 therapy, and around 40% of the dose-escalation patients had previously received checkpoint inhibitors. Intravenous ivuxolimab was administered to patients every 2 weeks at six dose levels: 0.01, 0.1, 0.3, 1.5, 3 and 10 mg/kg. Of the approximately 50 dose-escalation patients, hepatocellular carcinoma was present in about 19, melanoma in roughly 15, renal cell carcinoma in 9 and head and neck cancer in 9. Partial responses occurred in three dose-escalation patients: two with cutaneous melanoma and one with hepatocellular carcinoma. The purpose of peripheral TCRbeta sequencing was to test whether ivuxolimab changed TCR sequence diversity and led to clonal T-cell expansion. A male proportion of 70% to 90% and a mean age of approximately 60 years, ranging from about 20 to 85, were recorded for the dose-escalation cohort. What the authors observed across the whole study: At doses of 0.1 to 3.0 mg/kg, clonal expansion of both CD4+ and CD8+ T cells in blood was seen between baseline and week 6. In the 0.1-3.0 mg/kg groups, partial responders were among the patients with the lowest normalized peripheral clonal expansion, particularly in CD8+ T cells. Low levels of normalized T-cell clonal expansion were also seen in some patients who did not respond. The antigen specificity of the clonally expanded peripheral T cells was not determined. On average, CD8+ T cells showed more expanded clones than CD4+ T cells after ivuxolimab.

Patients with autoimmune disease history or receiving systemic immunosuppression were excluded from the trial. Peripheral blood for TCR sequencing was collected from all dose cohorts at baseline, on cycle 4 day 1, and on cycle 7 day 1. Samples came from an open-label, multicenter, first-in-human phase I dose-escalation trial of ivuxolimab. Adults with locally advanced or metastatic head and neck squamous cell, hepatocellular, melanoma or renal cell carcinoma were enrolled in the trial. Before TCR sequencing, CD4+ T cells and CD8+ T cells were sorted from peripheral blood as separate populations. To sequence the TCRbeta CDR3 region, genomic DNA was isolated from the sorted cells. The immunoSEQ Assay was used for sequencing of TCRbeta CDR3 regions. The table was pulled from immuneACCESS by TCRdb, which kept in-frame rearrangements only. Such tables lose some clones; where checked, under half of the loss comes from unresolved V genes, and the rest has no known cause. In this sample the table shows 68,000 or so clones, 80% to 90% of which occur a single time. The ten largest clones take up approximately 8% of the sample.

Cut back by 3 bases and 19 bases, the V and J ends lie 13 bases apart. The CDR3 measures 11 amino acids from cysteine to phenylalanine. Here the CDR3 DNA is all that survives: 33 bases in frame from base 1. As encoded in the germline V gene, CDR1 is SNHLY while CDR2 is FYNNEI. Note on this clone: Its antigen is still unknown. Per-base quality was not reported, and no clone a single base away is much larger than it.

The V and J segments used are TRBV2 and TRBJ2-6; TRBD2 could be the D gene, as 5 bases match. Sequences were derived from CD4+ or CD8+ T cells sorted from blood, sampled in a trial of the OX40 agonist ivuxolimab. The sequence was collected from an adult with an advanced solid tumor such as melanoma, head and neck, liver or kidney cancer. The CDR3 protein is CASSELEGYTF. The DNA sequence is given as TGTGCCAGCAGTGAGTTAGAGGGTTATACTTTC.